This TCR beta chain was found in a study of OX40 agonist ivuxolimab in advanced cancers. For the study at large: Partial responses were achieved by three patients, of whom one had hepatocellular carcinoma and two had cutaneous melanoma.

Overall study findings and caveats: At doses 0.1 to 3.0 mg/kg, CD4+ and CD8+ clones expanded. With doses of 0.1-3.0 mg/kg, partial responders showed among the lowest clonal expansion.

Sequencing used immunoSEQ multiplex PCR; TCRdb keeps in-frame clones, though not all of them. This sample carries over 55,000 clones, more than 70% of them seen once, and the ten largest clones take approximately 1%. Unmatched junction bases numbered 12, after V lost 5 bases and J lost 17 bases. CDR3 length equals 13 residues. The germline CDR1 and CDR2 sequences are SGHAT and FQNNGV. On this clone: Its antigen is unidentified.

The J gene is TRBJ1-6, the V gene TRBV11-2; 7 nucleotides match TRBD1. Sequencing used CD4+ or CD8+ T cells sorted from blood, obtained in a trial of the OX40 agonist ivuxolimab. This receptor was obtained from an adult with an advanced solid tumor such as melanoma, head and neck, liver or kidney cancer. The CDR3 sequence: CASSPQTTGSIHF. Written as DNA, the CDR3 is TGTGCCAGCAGCCCACAAACGACAGGGTCCATCCACTTT.